There are many counts of the clone carrying this T cell receptor beta chain. Amplification yielded TCR beta CDR3 regions, with RNA transcripts as the source. The HTBI primer set served for first-round RT-PCR of the TCR CDR3. TCRdb reanalysed the multiplex PCR reads using MiXCR and keeps one entry per CDR3 protein. This table has a few hundred thousand distinct CDR3 sequences, 16% appearing once. The ends lost 5 bases at V and 0 bases at J; junction bases unmatched: 13. Germline values: CDR1 MNHEY, CDR2 SVGEGT. The CDR3 is 19 amino acids. This sample was taken from a study of T cells in Graves' hyperthyroidism and ophthalmopathy.

This clonotype was obtained from a woman aged 40 to 50 with Graves' ophthalmopathy. Sequencing was carried out using blood. V usage is TRBV6-2 or TRBV6-3 and J usage is TRBJ2-3; 11 bases are shared with TRBD1. The chain's CDR3 is CASSAYNLGQGASTDTQYF. CDR3 DNA: TGTGCCAGCAGTGCATACAACCTTGGACAGGGGGCAAGCACAGATACGCAGTATTTT.